The rows below give T cell receptor beta chains drawn from one sample of a study of T cell responses to AZD1222 COVID-19 vaccine. Some clones are missing from TCRdb's copy, which holds only in-frame ones; the method was immunoSEQ multiplex PCR. This sample has 60,000 to 100,000 clones, with approximately 90% found just once. The starting material was peripheral blood, obtained on day 0 of MenACWY control vaccination. The receptor set was obtained from an adult in good health. The CDR3 runs from the conserved cysteine through the conserved F or W. A D gene is named only where the DNA matches it firmly. Clone size is given for some rows only: seen once, a few or many times, or a class if the clone is expanded.

J gene | clone size | V gene | D gene | CDR3 DNA | CDR3 protein
TRBJ2-1 | NA | TRBV11-2 | NA | TGTGCCAGCAGCTTTTCAGACAGGAGCTACAATGAGCAGTTCTTC | CASSFSDRSYNEQFF
TRBJ1-3 | NA | TRBV6-7 | NA | TGTGCCAGCAGTTACCAGGAACAGATGATCTCTGGAAACACCATATATTTT | CASSYQEQMISGNTIYF
TRBJ2-5 | NA | TRBV19 | NA | TGTGCCAGTCGGGCATGGGGGACTCAAGAGACCCAGTACTTC | CASRAWGTQETQYF
TRBJ2-5 | NA | TRBV11-2 | TRBD2 | TGTGCCAGCAGCTTAGTCTTGACTAGCGGGGTCTCCCAAGAGACCCAGTACTTC | CASSLVLTSGVSQETQYF
TRBJ2-1 | NA | TRBV6-5 | NA | TGTGCCAGCAGAAGACTAGTGGGGTCGTTCGGTGAGCAGTTCTTC | CASRRLVGSFGEQFF
TRBJ1-2 | NA | TRBV3-1/TRBV3-2 | NA | TGTGCCAGCAGCCGGAACTATGGCTACACCTTC | CASSRNYGYTF
TRBJ1-3 | NA | TRBV4-1 | NA | TGCGCCAGCAGCCAAGAGGGGGGAGAAGGAAACACCATATATTTT | CASSQEGGEGNTIYF
TRBJ2-2 | NA | TRBV4-3 | NA | TGCGCCAGCAGCCAAGTGGCGGGCGCGGACACCGGGGAGCTGTTTTTT | CASSQVAGADTGELFF
TRBJ1-1 | NA | TRBV3-1/TRBV3-2 | TRBD1 | TGTGCCAGCAGCCAACTGAACGGACAGGGTGTCGCTGAAGCTTTCTTT | CASSQLNGQGVAEAFF
TRBJ2-3 | NA | TRBV3-1/TRBV3-2 | NA | TGTGCCAGCAGCCAAGATGTTAGAGATACGCAGTATTTT | CASSQDVRDTQYF
TRBJ2-1 | few | TRBV5-6 | NA | TGTGCCAGCAGCTTTGCCTCGAATTCCTACAATGAGCAGTTCTTC | CASSFASNSYNEQFF
TRBJ2-1 | NA | TRBV19 | TRBD2 | TGTGCCAGTAGGAGGGGACTAGCGGGAGCCTACAATGAGCAGTTCTTC | CASRRGLAGAYNEQFF
TRBJ2-3 | NA | TRBV5-4 | NA | TGTGCCAGCAGCTTGGATCTAGCACCGAGCACAGATACGCAGTATTTT | CASSLDLAPSTDTQYF
TRBJ1-2 | NA | TRBV19 | TRBD1 | TGTGCCAGTAGTATCGCTACCGGGACAGTTGACTATGGCTACACCTTC | CASSIATGTVDYGYTF
TRBJ2-7 | NA | TRBV19 | NA | TGTGCCAGTAGTAAGGACGTCGTGAACTACGAGCAGTACTTC | CASSKDVVNYEQYF
TRBJ1-2 | NA | TRBV9 | NA | TGTGCCAGCAGCGTAGAAGCTAACTATGGCTACACCTTC | CASSVEANYGYTF
TRBJ2-1 | NA | TRBV7-9 | NA | TGTGCCAGCCAGGAAAACAATGAGCAGTTCTTC | CASQENNEQFF
TRBJ2-1 | NA | TRBV4-3 | NA | TGCGCCAGCAGCCACGATCCTCGACAGGTCAGATTTTACAATGAGCAGTTCTTC | CASSHDPRQVRFYNEQFF
TRBJ2-2 | NA | TRBV28 | NA | TGTGCCAGCAGTAATAACGTAGGGGAGCTGTTTTTT | CASSNNVGELFF
TRBJ1-5 | few | TRBV3-1/TRBV3-2 | TRBD1 | TGTGCCAGCAGCCTCCCCCGGGACAGAGGGATTACAAATCAGCCCCAGCATTTT | CASSLPRDRGITNQPQHF
TRBJ2-5 | NA | TRBV23-1 | NA | TGCGCCAGCAGCTCGGGATACTTC | CASSSGYF
TRBJ1-1 | NA | TRBV14 | NA | TGTGCCAGCAGCCAAGATCCCCTACATGGAAGGTTAAGGGCGGGCACTGAAGCTTTCTTT | CASSQDPLHGRLRAGTEAFF
TRBJ2-3 | NA | TRBV7-2 | TRBD2 | TGTGCCAGCAGCTTAGATAGCGGGGGGTCTACTAGCACAGATACGCAGTATTTT | CASSLDSGGSTSTDTQYF
TRBJ2-5 | once | TRBV19 | NA | TGTGCCAGTAGTAAGCGCCAAGAGACCCAGTACTTC | CASSKRQETQYF
TRBJ1-1 | NA | TRBV11-3 | NA | TGTGCCAGCAGCTTAGAAGCCTCGGGTGGGGCTCCAGCTTTCTTT | CASSLEASGGAPAFF
TRBJ1-1 | NA | TRBV3-1/TRBV3-2 | NA | TGTGCCAGCAGCCAAGATCTGGCGAACACTGAAGCTTTCTTT | CASSQDLANTEAFF
TRBJ1-2 | NA | TRBV6-1 | TRBD1 | TGTGCCAGCAGTGAACACAGGGGGTTAGGCTATGGCTACACCTTC | CASSEHRGLGYGYTF
TRBJ1-1 | NA | TRBV7-2 | NA | TGTGCCAGCAGCCAATATGGAAGTGAAGCTTTCTTT | CASSQYGSEAFF
TRBJ1-3 | NA | TRBV28 | TRBD1 | TGTGCCAGCAGTTCCCCCGGGACAGCTGGAAACACCATATATTTT | CASSSPGTAGNTIYF
TRBJ2-7 | NA | TRBV30 | NA | TGTGCCTGGAACGGGGCATCCTACGAGCAGTACTTC | CAWNGASYEQYF
TRBJ2-7 | NA | TRBV10-2 | TRBD2 | TGCGCCAGCAGTGGTCGGTTGGGACTAGCGGTTGCTGACGAGCAGTACTTC | CASSGRLGLAVADEQYF
TRBJ1-2 | NA | TRBV7-2 | NA | TGTGCCAGCAGCTTATTGAATATAAGACAGACCTATGGCTACACCTTC | CASSLLNIRQTYGYTF
TRBJ2-3 | NA | TRBV5-1 | TRBD1 | TGCGCCAGTCAAACCGCCGGGACAGGGATCCCAGATACGCAGTATTTT | CASQTAGTGIPDTQYF
TRBJ2-5 | NA | TRBV30 | NA | TGTGCCTGGAGTGTAATCCGGCGAGGCGGGACCCAGTACTTC | CAWSVIRRGGTQYF
TRBJ2-7 | NA | TRBV9 | TRBD1 | TGTGCCAGCAGCGTAGCCGGGACAGGGGAGTTCGAGCAGTACTTC | CASSVAGTGEFEQYF
TRBJ1-4 | NA | TRBV6-5 | NA | TGTGCCAGCAGTTACAGGGTGACTAATGAAAAACTGTTTTTT | CASSYRVTNEKLFF
TRBJ2-7 | NA | TRBV7-6 | NA | TGTGCCAGCAGCAAAGACAGGTCCTACGAGCAGTACTTC | CASSKDRSYEQYF
TRBJ1-4 | NA | TRBV27 | TRBD1 | TGTGCCAGCAGTTCGGGACAGGAAGATAATGAAAAACTGTTTTTT | CASSSGQEDNEKLFF
TRBJ1-2 | few | TRBV28 | NA | TGTGCCAGCAGTTCGACAGTCTATGGCTACACCTTC | CASSSTVYGYTF
TRBJ2-7 | NA | TRBV25-1 | NA | TGTGCCAGCATGAATGGGGAAACCCTCGAGCAGTACTTC | CASMNGETLEQYF
TRBJ1-1 | NA | TRBV2 | TRBD1 | TGTGCCAGCAGTGGGGCTGCCAGACAGGGTTCTGAAGCTTTCTTT | CASSGAARQGSEAFF
TRBJ1-4 | NA | TRBV6-5 | TRBD1 | TGTGCCAGCAGTAGGGGGCTAATAGCTAATGAAAAACTGTTTTTT | CASSRGLIANEKLFF
TRBJ2-1 | NA | TRBV5-1 | TRBD2 | TGCGCCAGCAGCCGATCTAGCGGGAGCTACAATGAGCAGTTCTTC | CASSRSSGSYNEQFF
TRBJ1-5 | NA | TRBV19 | NA | TGTGCCAGTAGTATATTCTATGCTCTGGGGAGCAATCAGCCCCAGCATTTT | CASSIFYALGSNQPQHF
TRBJ1-2 | NA | TRBV9 | TRBD1 | TGTGCCAGCAGCGTAGAGACAGGGGGCGCCTACTATGGCTACACCTTC | CASSVETGGAYYGYTF